The clone carrying this TCR beta chain was counted ten times or more. Its antigen remains unknown. This specimen belongs to a study of T cells in Graves' hyperthyroidism and ophthalmopathy. Overall study findings and caveats: Separation of ophthalmopathy from stable hyperthyroidism was achieved by a 13 V-J model.

After removal of 5 bases from V and 0 bases from J, the junction contained 9 bases not matched to a gene. The CDR3 is 16 amino acids. The V gene's germline CDR1 is ENHRY and CDR2 SYGVKD. RNA transcripts yielded amplified TCR beta CDR3 regions. Primed by the HTBI set, a first-round RT-PCR was run on the TCR CDR3. One entry per CDR3 protein, called by TCRdb with MiXCR from the multiplex PCR reads. The table lists approximately 430,000 distinct CDR3 sequences, 15% to 18% of them singletons. The V call is TRBV10-3, the J call TRBJ1-1, with 7 bases that match TRBD1. What was sequenced was blood. The TCR was taken from a woman aged 18-30 years with Graves' hyperthyroidism. This CDR3 reads CAISFGTELMNTEAFF. The CDR3, as DNA: TGTGCCATCAGTTTCGGGACAGAGCTTATGAACACTGAAGCTTTCTTT.